Below are 22 T cell receptor beta chains sequenced from a single sample in a study of T cells in Graves' hyperthyroidism and ophthalmopathy (dated by TCRdb to the late 2010s). Receptors were amplified or captured by multiplex PCR. TCRdb records Illumina HiSeq 2000 as the sequencer. TCR beta CDR3 regions were amplified from RNA transcripts. A first-round RT-PCR of the TCR CDR3 used the HTBI primer set with the Qiagen OneStep RT-PCR kit. TCRdb trimmed public reads at Q25 via fastp, called clones via MiXCR and kept in-frame beta chains. All rows with the same CDR3 protein become a single entry with the most common DNA and genes. This sample is represented by some 270,000 distinct CDR3 sequences; approximately 13% of them were singletons. 7.9% of the sample goes to the ten largest clones. Source material: blood. These receptors were taken from a woman between 40 and 50 years old with Graves' hyperthyroidism.

Many counts were recorded for this clonotype. J is TRBJ2-3 and V is TRBV6-2 or TRBV6-3; D is possibly TRBD2 (6 bases). This CDR3 contains 15 residues. From germline, CDR1 is MNHEY and CDR2 SVGEGT. Deletions cut 9 bases from V and 2 bases from J, with 18 bases between. The CDR3 DNA reads TGTGCCAGTGCGGGGTTGGGGGGATCCACAGATACGCAGTATTTT. Its translation: CASAGLGGSTDTQYF.

This clonotype has more than one count but fewer than ten. The J gene is TRBJ2-2, the V gene TRBV7-9; 11 bases match TRBD2. With 5 bases clipped from V and 7 bases from J, the junction kept 9 bases outside the gene matches. Germline V gene lookup returns CDR1 SEHNR and CDR2 FQNEAQ (reference sequence). This CDR3 region has 16 residues. CDR3: CASSPTSGSFGGELFF. In DNA form, the CDR3 reads TGTGCCAGCAGCCCAACTAGCGGGAGTTTCGGCGGGGAGCTGTTTTTT.

This clonotype was recorded at least ten times. This chain uses TRBV28 with TRBJ2-7, with 9 bases lining up with TRBD1. The germline CDR1 and CDR2 sequences are MDHEN and SYDVKM. Trimming at V came to 4 bases and at J to 8 bases, leaving 6 bases not matched to a gene. The CDR3 has 13 amino acids. CDR3 coding DNA: TGTGCCAGCAGTTCGGGACAGGGTGGTAAGCAGTACTTC. Its protein product is CASSSGQGGKQYF.

This chain connects TRBV6-1 to TRBJ1-4; 7 bases match TRBD1. V was clipped by 1 base and J by 8 bases; unmatched bases: 7. In germline, CDR1 is MNHNS, CDR2 SASEGT. The CDR3 runs to 15 residues. The CDR3 DNA sequence: TGTGCCAGCAGTGAAGAGGGGGCCTGGGACGAAAAACTGTTTTTT. Its protein is CASSEEGAWDEKLFF.

This clonotype occurred many times. V gene TRBV2 combines with J gene TRBJ2-1, with 9 bases matching TRBD2. The CDR3 has 13 residues. V lost 8 bases, J lost 6 bases, and 5 bases stayed unmatched. The germline V gene has CDR1 SNHLY and CDR2 FYNNEI. The CDR3 nucleotides are TGTGCCAGCGCCCCGACTAGCGGCAATGAGCAGTTCTTC. Encoded protein: CASAPTSGNEQFF. Combining the CDR3 with reference TRBV2 and TRBJ2-1 gives the whole variable domain EPEVTQTPSHQVTQMGQEVILRCVPISNHLYFYWYRQILGQKVEFLVSFYNNEISEKSEIFDDQFSVERPDGSNFTLKIRSTKLEDSAMYFCASAPTSGNEQFFGPGTRLTVL.

The CDR3 loop reads CASNLGQGAGELFF. The CDR3 DNA reads as TGTGCCAGCAATCTCGGACAGGGGGCCGGGGAGCTGTTTTTT. The rearrangement joins TRBV28 to TRBJ2-2; 10 bases agree with TRBD1. The ends lost 7 bases at V and 6 bases at J; junction bases unmatched: 5. The germline V gene has CDR1 MDHEN and CDR2 SYDVKM. The CDR3 covers 14 residues.

This clonotype was observed at least ten times. The rearrangement uses TRBV7-9 and TRBJ1-2; D unclear. Germline lookup yields CDR1 SEHNR and CDR2 FQNEAQ (reference sequence). Trimming cost V 5 bases and J 8 bases, with 15 bases left between them. The CDR3 sequence is 13 residues long. DNA for the CDR3: TGTGCCAGCAGCCCTGGAACCAAAGAGGGCTACACCTTC. Residues: CASSPGTKEGYTF.

This clonotype has a count of ten or more. This sequence joins TRBV28 and TRBJ2-3, with D hard to call. Trimming removed 2 bases at V and 0 bases at J, with 12 bases between. Germline CDR1 is MDHEN and CDR2 is SYDVKM. The CDR3 has 16 residues. In nucleotides, the CDR3 is TGTGCCAGCAGTTTAGGGTCAGCCCTTAGCACAGATACGCAGTATTTT. Translated, it gives CASSLGSALSTDTQYF. Full variable domain (remainder filled in from reference TRBV28 and TRBJ2-3): DVKVTQSSRYLVKRTGEKVFLECVQDMDHENMFWYRQDPGLGLRLIYFSYDVKMKEKGDIPEGYSVSREKKERFSLILESASTNQTSMYLCASSLGSALSTDTQYFGPGTRLTVL.

Note on this clonotype: One junction end does not reproduce the germline sequence, and a read error may be involved. CDR3 in amino acids: CSATSGNWGTGTQYF. In DNA form, the CDR3 reads TGCAGTGCTACTAGCGGAAACTGGGGCACAGGTACGCAGTATTTT. The chain employs TRBV20-1 and TRBJ2-3, with TRBD2 identical over 7 bases. The CDR3 runs 15 residues. Germline V gene sequence: CDR1 DFQATT, CDR2 SNEGSKA (reference sequence).

In this sample, this clonotype turned up many times. The CDR3 DNA is TGTGCCAGCAGTGAGACCACAGGTGGGAATCAGCCCCAGCATTTT. This encodes CASSETTGGNQPQHF. The chain couples TRBV2 to TRBJ1-5, with D perhaps TRBD1 (5 bases). The CDR3 has 15 amino acids. V was pared by 3 bases and J by 4 bases, with 13 bases between. Germline CDR1 SNHLY, CDR2 FYNNEI.

The chain recombines TRBV5-4 with TRBJ2-2; weak D call: TRBD1 (7 bases). V was pared by 4 bases and J by 7 bases, with 20 bases between. Germline CDR1 reads SGHNT; CDR2 reads YYREEE (reference sequence). The CDR3 has 16 amino acids. The CDR3 DNA reads as TGTGCCAGCAGCCCTCAGGGCAGGGGGGATAACGGGGAGCTGTTTTTT. It codes for CASSPQGRGDNGELFF.

This clonotype was counted at least ten times. This sequence joins TRBV20-1 and TRBJ2-3; D gene unclear. V lost 6 bases and J 6 bases, leaving 7 bases between the germline ends. Germline values: CDR1 DFQATT, CDR2 SNEGSKA (reference sequence). The CDR3 is made up of 10 amino acids. The CDR3 here is CSALRDTQYF. In DNA, the CDR3 is TGCAGTGCGTTGAGGGATACGCAGTATTTT.

Many counts were recorded for this clonotype. The chain joins TRBV29-1 to TRBJ2-7, with D possibly matching TRBD2 (6 bases). CDR3 length equals 15 residues. The germline V and J ends were trimmed by 7 bases and 1 base, with 20 bases remaining between them. From germline, CDR1 is SQVTM and CDR2 ANQGSEA. CDR3 residues: CSAVIGAGLSYEQYF. In nucleotides, the CDR3 is TGCAGCGCCGTCATCGGGGCGGGACTTTCCTACGAGCAGTACTTC.

The rearrangement uses TRBV2 and TRBJ2-2, with D possibly being TRBD2 (6 bases). Trimming stripped 6 bases from V and 3 bases from J, with 20 bases between. The CDR3 is 17 amino acids. The germline V gene has CDR1 SNHLY and CDR2 FYNNEI. The CDR3 DNA reads as TGTGCCAGCAGCCCCGGGAGCCCCGACGTGTACACCGGGGAGCTGTTTTTT. It translates to CASSPGSPDVYTGELFF.

This clonotype appeared many times. This chain uses TRBV11-2 with TRBJ2-1, with D unresolved. V dropped 1 base and J dropped 4 bases, with 8 bases sitting between them. The CDR3 runs 14 residues. CDR1 SGHAT and CDR2 FQNNGV come from the germline V gene. CDR3 nucleotide sequence: TGTGCCAGCAGCTTAGGGCTCAATTACAATGAGCAGTTCTTC. As protein: CASSLGLNYNEQFF.

In this sample, this clonotype turned up many times. The chain combines TRBV19 with TRBJ1-1; D is perhaps TRBD1 (5 bases). The germline CDR1 and CDR2 sequences are LNHDA and SQIVND (reference sequence). Trimming cost V 1 base and J 0 bases, with 6 bases left between them. The CDR3 covers 14 residues. DNA of the CDR3: TGTGCCAGTAGTATAGGGGGCGTGAACACTGAAGCTTTCTTT. It encodes CASSIGGVNTEAFF.

This clonotype has ten or more counts. V is TRBV20-1 and J is TRBJ2-1, with 10 bases fitting TRBD2. Trimming at V came to 1 base and at J to 8 bases, leaving 17 bases not matched to a gene. The germline CDR1 and CDR2 sequences are DFQATT and SNEGSKA (reference sequence). The CDR3 totals 18 residues. For the CDR3, the DNA is TGCAGTGCTAGAGCAGAGTCAAAGAGGCTAGCGGGAGTGGATGAGCAGTTCTTC. Amino acid sequence: CSARAESKRLAGVDEQFF.

A remark on this clonotype: One base away lies a much larger clone, so this may be a sequencing read error. This chain connects TRBV2 to TRBJ2-1; weak D call: TRBD2 (6 bases). Near its end, the DNA agrees better with TRBJ2-7, so the J call may be wrong. The CDR3 contains 14 residues. The germline CDR1 and CDR2 sequences are SNHLY and FYNNEI. This CDR3 is CASSAGGSYNEQYF. CDR3 DNA sequence: TGTGCCAGCAGTGCCGGAGGGTCCTACAATGAGCAGTACTTC.

This chain joins TRBV6-6 and TRBJ2-1; either TRBD1 or TRBD2 may supply D (5 bases each). The germline V and J ends were trimmed by 0 bases and 2 bases, with 11 bases remaining between them. Germline values: CDR1 MNHNY, CDR2 SVGAGI (reference sequence). The CDR3 has 16 residues. The CDR3 DNA reads TGTGCCAGCAGTTACTCGGGGACGCCGGCCTACAATGAGCAGTTCTTC. Residues: CASSYSGTPAYNEQFF.

CDR3 in amino acids: CASSPHGAASGNTIYF. CDR3 in DNA: TGCGCCAGCAGCCCCCACGGGGCAGCCTCTGGAAACACCATATATTTT. The chain joins TRBV4-1 to TRBJ1-3; possible D gene TRBD1, 5 bases. Germline V CDR1 and CDR2: MGHRA, YSYEKL. CDR3 length equals 16 residues. The V end lost 4 bases, the J end lost 0 bases, and 13 bases lay between the germline ends.

This clonotype has ten or more counts. The chain joins TRBV12-3 or TRBV12-4 to TRBJ1-2; 8 bases are shared with TRBD1. V shed 5 bases and J 5 bases; nucleotides not matched to a gene: 1. This CDR3 comprises 12 residues. The CDR3 DNA reads TGTGCCAGCAGTCAGGGGGCATATGGCTACACCTTC. Translation: CASSQGAYGYTF.

This clonotype was seen more than once but under ten times. The CDR3 protein is CATSDRIRDRVSGANVLTF. CDR3 bases: TGTGCCACCAGTGATCGAATCCGGGACAGGGTCTCTGGGGCCAACGTCCTGACTTTC. The rearrangement joins TRBV24-1 to TRBJ2-6; 9 positions agree with TRBD1. Per the germline V gene, CDR1 is KGHDR and CDR2 is SFDVKD. This CDR3 is 19 amino acids long. Losses at the gene ends were 3 bases for V and 0 bases for J; bases not matched to a gene: 8.